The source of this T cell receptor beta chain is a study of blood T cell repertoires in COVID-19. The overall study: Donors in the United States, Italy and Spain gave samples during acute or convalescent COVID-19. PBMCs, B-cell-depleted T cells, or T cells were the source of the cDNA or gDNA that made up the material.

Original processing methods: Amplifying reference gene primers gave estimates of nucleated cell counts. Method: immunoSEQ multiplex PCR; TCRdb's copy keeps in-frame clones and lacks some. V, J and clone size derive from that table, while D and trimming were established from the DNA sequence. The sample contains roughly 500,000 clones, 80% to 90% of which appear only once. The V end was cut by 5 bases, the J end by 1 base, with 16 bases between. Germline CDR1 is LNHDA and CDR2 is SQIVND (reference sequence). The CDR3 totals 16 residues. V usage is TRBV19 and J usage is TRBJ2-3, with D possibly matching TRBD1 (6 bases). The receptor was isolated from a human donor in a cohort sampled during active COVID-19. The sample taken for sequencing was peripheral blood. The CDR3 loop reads CASSLRGSFGTDTQYF. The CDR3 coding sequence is TGTGCCAGTAGTCTCAGGGGAAGTTTTGGCACAGATACGCAGTATTTT.